The rows below give T cell receptor beta chains drawn from one sample of a study of shared clonotypes between healthy human individuals. Profiled with immunoSEQ multiplex PCR; TCRdb holds only in-frame clones, not every one. The sample has millions of clones, 93% seen once. Material: naive CD4+ T cells from PBMCs. All receptors come from a man in his late teens or twenties in good health. Some clones in this sample may be carry-over from other donors' samples. CDR3s include the opening cysteine and the closing phenylalanine or tryptophan. Each record gives: J gene, clone size, V gene, D gene, CDR3 DNA, CDR3 protein. A D gene is named only where the DNA matches it firmly. Only some rows state a clone size, as once, few, many or a class for expanded clones.

J: TRBJ1-1
size: .
V: TRBV7-9
D: .
DNA: TGTGCCAGCAGTCAAGGACCGAACACTGAAGCTTTCTTT
CDR3: CASSQGPNTEAFF

J: TRBJ2-1
size: .
V: TRBV29-1
D: .
DNA: TGCAGCGTTGAAGATCAGACTATTAATAATGAGCAGTTCTTC
CDR3: CSVEDQTINNEQFF

J: TRBJ1-3
size: .
V: TRBV28
D: TRBD1
DNA: TGTGCCAGCAGTTCCCCTCCAGGGGGATCAGCCGGAAACACCATATATTTT
CDR3: CASSSPPGGSAGNTIYF

J: TRBJ2-1
size: .
V: TRBV6-1
D: TRBD2
DNA: TGTGCCAGCATTGGGGGGGGATACTACAATGAGCAGTTCTTC
CDR3: CASIGGGYYNEQFF

J: TRBJ1-2
size: .
V: TRBV5-4
D: TRBD1
DNA: TGTGCCAGCAGCCCCGGGACAGGGTACTATGGCTACACCTTC
CDR3: CASSPGTGYYGYTF

J: TRBJ1-4
size: .
V: TRBV28
D: .
DNA: TGTGCCAGCAGTTTTTCTCAAGAGAAACTGTTTTTT
CDR3: CASSFSQEKLFF

J: TRBJ1-1
size: .
V: TRBV2
D: TRBD1
DNA: TGTGCCAGCAGTGCTCCCGGGACAGTCGACACTGAAGCTTTCTTT
CDR3: CASSAPGTVDTEAFF

J: TRBJ2-3
size: .
V: TRBV9
D: .
DNA: TGTGCCAGCAGCGCCACCGGGACTAGCACAGATACGCAGTATTTT
CDR3: CASSATGTSTDTQYF

J: TRBJ1-4
size: .
V: TRBV6-1
D: .
DNA: TGTGCCAGCAGTGATTTCAGGGGTTTTGAAAAACTGTTTTTT
CDR3: CASSDFRGFEKLFF

J: TRBJ2-5
size: .
V: TRBV18
D: TRBD1
DNA: TGTGCCAGCTCACCGCGATTGGGACAGGGGCAAGAGACCCAGTACTTC
CDR3: CASSPRLGQGQETQYF

J: TRBJ2-7
size: .
V: TRBV5-1
D: .
DNA: TGCGCCAGCAGCTCAGGACGAGGCTCTCTCATCTACGAGCAGTACTTC
CDR3: CASSSGRGSLIYEQYF

J: TRBJ1-3
size: .
V: TRBV10-3
D: TRBD1
DNA: TGTGCCATCAGTGAGTCTCGGGACAGGGTCTCTGGAAACACCATATATTTT
CDR3: CAISESRDRVSGNTIYF

J: TRBJ2-5
size: .
V: TRBV6-6
D: .
DNA: TGTGCCAGCAGTTACAGTCCCAGGTCGCATCGCGAGACCCAGTACTTC
CDR3: CASSYSPRSHRETQYF

J: TRBJ2-2
size: .
V: TRBV7-3
D: .
DNA: TGTGCCAGCAGGGTCGAGGCCGGGGAGCTGTTTTTT
CDR3: CASRVEAGELFF

J: TRBJ1-2
size: .
V: TRBV28
D: .
DNA: TGTGCCAGCAGTTTTTCCGGTGGTAACTATGGCTACACCTTC
CDR3: CASSFSGGNYGYTF

J: TRBJ2-4
size: .
V: TRBV9
D: .
DNA: TGTGCCAGCAGCGGACCGGGACCTAGTTACATTCAGTACTTC
CDR3: CASSGPGPSYIQYF

J: TRBJ2-7
size: .
V: TRBV5-8
D: .
DNA: TGTGCCAGCAGCCTGTGGACGGATCGGGTGGCCTACGAGCAGTACTTC
CDR3: CASSLWTDRVAYEQYF

J: TRBJ1-3
size: .
V: TRBV7-2
D: .
DNA: TGTGCCAGCAGCTTTACAGGCTCTGGAAACACCATATATTTT
CDR3: CASSFTGSGNTIYF

J: TRBJ2-6
size: once
V: TRBV5-1
D: .
DNA: TGCGCCAGCAGCCCCGGGAACCGACGATTGAGCTCTGGGGCCAACGTCCTGACTTTC
CDR3: CASSPGNRRLSSGANVLTF

J: TRBJ2-1
size: .
V: TRBV29-1
D: TRBD1
DNA: TGCAGCGTCGTGGGGGACAGGGCCTACAATGAGCAGTTCTTC
CDR3: CSVVGDRAYNEQFF

J: TRBJ1-2
size: .
V: TRBV18
D: .
DNA: TGTGCCAGCTCACGCGATGCAAACTATGGCTACACCTTC
CDR3: CASSRDANYGYTF

J: TRBJ2-5
size: .
V: TRBV5-4
D: .
DNA: TGTGCCAGCAGCCCGGAGCCGCAGATGGAGACCCAGTACTTC
CDR3: CASSPEPQMETQYF

J: TRBJ2-7
size: .
V: TRBV15
D: TRBD1
DNA: TGTGCCACCAGCAGATATACCGGGACAGGCCGGTACGAGCAGTACTTC
CDR3: CATSRYTGTGRYEQYF

J: TRBJ2-2
size: once
V: TRBV7-3
D: .
DNA: TGTGCCAGCAGCCCCCCTGGGGTAGTACCCGGGGAGCTGTTTTTT
CDR3: CASSPPGVVPGELFF

J: TRBJ1-4
size: .
V: TRBV28
D: TRBD1
DNA: TGTGCCAGCAGGGGGACAGGGGCTGAAAAACTGTTTTTT
CDR3: CASRGTGAEKLFF

J: TRBJ1-4
size: .
V: TRBV6-5
D: .
DNA: TGTGCCAGCAGGGGTGGGACACTTCATAATGAAAAACTGTTTTTT
CDR3: CASRGGTLHNEKLFF

J: TRBJ2-7
size: .
V: TRBV6-1
D: .
DNA: TGTGCCAGCAGTGATTCTCCTCTAGGGTACGAGCAGTACTTC
CDR3: CASSDSPLGYEQYF

J: TRBJ1-2
size: .
V: TRBV28
D: .
DNA: TGTGCCAGCAGTCCCCATCCGGGACGGGACTATGGCTACACCTTC
CDR3: CASSPHPGRDYGYTF

J: TRBJ2-2
size: .
V: TRBV7-8
D: .
DNA: TGTGCCAGCAGCCGGGCCGTGGGCACCGGGGAGCTGTTTTTT
CDR3: CASSRAVGTGELFF

J: TRBJ2-1
size: .
V: TRBV5-1
D: .
DNA: TGCGCCAGCAGCTTATCCGACTCGGCGGCCAATGAGCAGTTCTTC
CDR3: CASSLSDSAANEQFF

J: TRBJ1-4
size: .
V: TRBV4-1
D: .
DNA: TGCGCCAGCAGCCAAGTGTATCGGGGCCTTGGTGAAAAACTGTTTTTT
CDR3: CASSQVYRGLGEKLFF

J: TRBJ2-6
size: .
V: TRBV14
D: .
DNA: TGTGCCAGCAGCCAAGATCTCGTCAGGGCGTCCTCTGGGGCCAACGTCCTGACTTTC
CDR3: CASSQDLVRASSGANVLTF

J: TRBJ1-5
size: .
V: TRBV2
D: .
DNA: TGTGCCACCAATGGGGGAAATAGCAATCAGCCCCAGCATTTT
CDR3: CATNGGNSNQPQHF

J: TRBJ1-5
size: .
V: TRBV30
D: .
DNA: TGTGCCTGGAGCGACGGTAGCAATCAGCCCCAGCATTTT
CDR3: CAWSDGSNQPQHF

J: TRBJ1-5
size: .
V: TRBV5-1
D: TRBD1
DNA: TGCGCCAGCAGCTTGGTCCCTGGACAGGGTGAGCCCCAGCATTTT
CDR3: CASSLVPGQGEPQHF

J: TRBJ1-2
size: .
V: TRBV28
D: TRBD1
DNA: TGTGCCATCAAAGCCTCGGGACAGGCAGCCTATATGAACTATGGCTACACCTTC
CDR3: CAIKASGQAAYMNYGYTF

J: TRBJ1-1
size: .
V: TRBV7-2
D: TRBD1
DNA: TGTGCCAGCAGCCGGGACAGAAGTGAAGCTTTCTTT
CDR3: CASSRDRSEAFF

J: TRBJ2-7
size: .
V: TRBV5-1
D: TRBD2
DNA: TGCGCCAGCAGCTTGACTAGCGGGAGTGGGGCCTACGAGCAGTACTTC
CDR3: CASSLTSGSGAYEQYF